This TCR beta chain was recorded in a study of blood T cell repertoires in COVID-19. Overall study context: Nucleic acid was either cDNA or gDNA, and it came from T cells, B-cell-depleted T cells, or PBMCs.

Original processing notes: Using reference gene primer amplification, nucleated cell counts were estimated. TCRdb's copy holds only in-frame clones and misses some; the assay was immunoSEQ multiplex PCR. V, J and clone size derive from that table, while D and trimming were established from the DNA sequence. The data contain 55,000 to 65,000 clones, approximately 80% of them singletons. The length of the CDR3 is 14 residues. The V gene's germline CDR1 is SGHTA and CDR2 FQGNSA. With 6 bases clipped from V and 4 bases from J, the junction kept 4 bases outside the gene matches. The V and J genes are TRBV7-2 and TRBJ2-7, with 12 positions matching TRBD1. The sequenced material came from peripheral blood. The source is a woman over 75 with acute or convalescent COVID-19. The CDR3 is CASRTGQGAYEQYF. The CDR3 nucleotides are TGTGCCAGCAGAACGGGACAGGGGGCATACGAGCAGTACTTC. Combining the CDR3 with reference TRBV7-2 and TRBJ2-7 gives the whole variable domain GAGVSQSPSNKVTEKGKDVELRCDPISGHTALYWYRQSLGQGLEFLIYFQGNSAPDKSGLPSDRFSAERTGGSVSTLTIQRTQQEDSAVYLCASRTGQGAYEQYFGPGTRLTVT.